The source of this T cell receptor (beta chain) is a study of early stage breast cancer tumors. Study as a whole: Samples were sequenced at about 9.9-fold average coverage. Study results and caveats: Blood repertoires resembled normal breast more than tumor.

In regard to this clone: Its target is unknown.

Each sample had two DNA replicates, 0.5 to 0.65 ug blood or 1.5 ug tissue. Measured with immunoSEQ multiplex PCR; TCRdb has only the in-frame clones, and not every one. This sample has tens of thousands of clones, with almost 85% found just once. Trimming shortened V by 5 bases and J by 6 bases, and 16 bases separated the two germline ends. CDR1 is SEHNR, CDR2 FQNEAQ, per germline (reference sequence). This CDR3 spans 15 amino acids. This rearrangement joins TRBV7-9 to TRBJ2-2; D may be TRBD2 (6 bases). The sequence was obtained from a person aged 50-59 years with breast cancer. The sequenced sample consisted of blood. This CDR3 is CASSPGSKGSGELFF. In DNA, the CDR3 is TGTGCCAGCAGCCCCGGGAGTAAGGGGTCCGGGGAGCTGTTTTTT.